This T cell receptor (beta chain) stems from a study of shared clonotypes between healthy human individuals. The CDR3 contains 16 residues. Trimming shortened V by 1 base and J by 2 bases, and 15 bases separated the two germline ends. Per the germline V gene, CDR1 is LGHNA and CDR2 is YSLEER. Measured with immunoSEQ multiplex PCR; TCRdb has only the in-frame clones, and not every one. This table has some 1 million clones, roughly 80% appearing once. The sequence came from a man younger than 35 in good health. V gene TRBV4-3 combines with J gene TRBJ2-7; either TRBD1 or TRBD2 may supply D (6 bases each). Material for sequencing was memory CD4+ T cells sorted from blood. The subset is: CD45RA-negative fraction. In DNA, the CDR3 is TGCGCCAGCAGCCAAGCCGGGCGTGGGGGGCCCTACGAGCAGTACTTC. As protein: CASSQAGRGGPYEQYF.